A selection of T cell receptor beta chains follows, all from one sample in a study of a mutant IDH1 vaccine in newly diagnosed glioma. Antigens of these TCRs are unknown. The assay was immunoSEQ multiplex PCR, and TCRdb's table has in-frame clones only and misses some. The sample shows over 40,000 clones, under 80% of them seen only once. The sequences come from PBMCs, collected from a glioma patient whose treatment included an IDH1 peptide vaccine. The source is a middle-aged woman with glioma. Some clones in this sample may be carry-over from other donors' samples. Each CDR3 is given with its conserved first and last residue. The order of the fields is J gene, V gene, CDR3 protein.

>TRBJ1-5|TRBV28
CASTQGGLVNQPQHF
>TRBJ1-2|TRBV5-1
CASSLGQGGGYTF
>TRBJ1-5|TRBV28
CASSAPTGYQPQHF
>TRBJ1-2|TRBV4-3
CASSQYQQGGDGYTF
>TRBJ2-1|TRBV13
CASSFGGEEQFF
>TRBJ1-1|TRBV15
CATSRGLGTEAFF
>TRBJ2-1|TRBV6-4
CASSSTSGRGSEQFF
>TRBJ2-7|TRBV5-1
CASSRRTGGLSDEQYF
>TRBJ2-7|TRBV9
CASSVEGASGEQYF
>TRBJ1-5|TRBV7-6
CASSLNSHRPQHF
>TRBJ2-5|TRBV7-2
CASSFTSGGQETQYF
>TRBJ2-4|TRBV7-9
CASSLTGGAKNIQYF
>TRBJ2-2|TRBV30
CAWTTGTSGSNTGELFF
>TRBJ1-4|TRBV5-8
CASKNPNEKLFF
>TRBJ2-3|TRBV4-2
CASSQDRGADTQYF
>TRBJ2-6|TRBV19
CASSLSGGANVLTF